One and the same sample provided the 28 T cell receptor beta chains below, sequenced in a study of cytomegalovirus exposure and HLA in healthy donors. Use of 60 Vbeta and 13 Jbeta primers characterized the PCR. TCRdb's copy holds only in-frame clones and misses some; the assay was immunoSEQ multiplex PCR. The profile shows under 100,000 clones, 81% of them singletons. Sequenced: PBMCs. These receptors were taken from a woman in her 70s in good health and CMV-seropositive.

The CDR3, as DNA: TGTGCCAGCTCATCATGGACTAGCGGAACCTACAATGAGCAGTTCTTC. The encoded protein is CASSSWTSGTYNEQFF. The V gene is TRBV18, the J gene TRBJ2-1; 10 bases are a match to TRBD2. Per the germline V gene, CDR1 is KGHSH and CDR2 is LQKENI. Unmatched junction bases numbered 6, after V lost 5 bases and J lost 2 bases. The CDR3 runs to 16 residues.

The chain uses TRBV19 and TRBJ2-4; no definite D call. CDR1 and CDR2 (germline): LNHDA, SQIVND (reference sequence). V lost 4 bases, J lost 0 bases, and 7 bases lay in between. The CDR3 covers 14 residues. CDR3 in DNA: TGTGCCAGTAGTAGTAACATAGCCAAAAACATTCAGTACTTC. It specifies CASSSNIAKNIQYF.

The V gene is TRBV5-1, the J gene TRBJ2-5; possible D gene TRBD1, 5 bases. The J call could be wrong; TRBJ2-7 is a better fit for the DNA end. The CDR3 length is 15 residues. Germline V lookup: CDR1 SGHRS, CDR2 YFSETQ. The CDR3 nucleotides read TGCGCCAGCAGCTCTCAGGGAACTGCTACCTACGAGCAGTACTTC. Amino acid sequence: CASSSQGTATYEQYF.

The chain carries TRBV6-4 and TRBJ2-3; perhaps TRBD1 as D (5 bases). Germline CDR1 is MRHNA and CDR2 is SNTAGT. This CDR3 contains 15 residues. The ends were cut back, 0 bases at V and 9 bases at J, with 16 bases in the middle. The CDR3 spells CASSDSTGLSGTQYF. The CDR3 DNA is TGTGCCAGCAGTGACTCGACCGGCCTCTCAGGGACGCAGTATTTT.

The V and J genes are TRBV19 and TRBJ1-2, with TRBD1 identical over 7 bases. CDR3 length: 14 residues. V dropped 5 bases and J dropped 5; count of bases not matched to a gene: 8. In germline, CDR1 is LNHDA, CDR2 SQIVND (reference sequence). CDR3: CASSGDRDPYGYTF. The DNA of the CDR3 is TGTGCCAGTAGTGGAGACAGGGACCCTTATGGCTACACCTTC. Drawing the rest from reference TRBV19 and TRBJ1-2, the complete variable domain is DGGITQSPKYLFRKEGQNVTLSCEQNLNHDAMYWYRQDPGQGLRLIYYSQIVNDFQKGDIAEGYSVSREKKESFPLTVTSAQKNPTAFYLCASSGDRDPYGYTFGSGTRLTVV.

The chain uses TRBV7-9 and TRBJ2-1, with a weak D call TRBD2 (7 bases). CDR1 SEHNR and CDR2 FQNEAQ come from the germline V gene (reference sequence). V shed 2 bases and J shed 7 bases, with 15 bases lying between them. The CDR3 totals 15 residues. CDR3 protein: CASSLKSGEGNEQFF. The DNA of the CDR3 is TGTGCCAGCAGCTTAAAATCAGGGGAGGGAAATGAGCAGTTCTTC.

This chain links TRBV7-3 with TRBJ1-1; D is undetermined. The ends were cut back, 5 bases at V and 5 bases at J, with 15 bases in the middle. Germline V gene data show CDR1 as SGHTA and CDR2 as FQGTGA. The CDR3 spans 14 residues. CDR3 amino acids: CASSLSGSATEAFF. The CDR3 DNA sequence: TGTGCCAGCAGCCTGTCGGGGTCCGCGACTGAAGCTTTCTTT.

V and J are TRBV6-5 and TRBJ2-7; possible D gene TRBD1, 5 bases. V dropped 4 bases and J dropped 2 bases, with 12 bases sitting between them. The CDR3 is made up of 14 amino acids. Per the germline V gene, CDR1 is MNHEY and CDR2 is SVGAGI. The CDR3 region has the DNA TGTGCCAGCAGTTCCCGGACACCTCCCTACGAGCAGTACTTC. Translating gives CASSSRTPPYEQYF.

This clone showed up just a few times. J is TRBJ1-2 and V is TRBV5-1; no definite D call. Germline CDR1 reads SGHRS; CDR2 reads YFSETQ. This CDR3 comprises 13 residues. Trimming stripped 5 bases from V and 4 bases from J, with 12 bases between. The CDR3 sequence is CASRDGESYGYTF. CDR3 DNA: TGCGCCAGCAGAGACGGGGAAAGCTATGGCTACACCTTC.

The CDR3, as DNA: TGCGCCAGCAGCCTTTCCAGTCTGGCCGGGGAGACCCAGTACTTC. Its translation is CASSLSSLAGETQYF. V usage is TRBV4-1 and J usage is TRBJ2-5; D not resolved. In germline, CDR1 is MGHRA, CDR2 YSYEKL. This CDR3 has 15 amino acids. Deletions cut 4 bases from V and 5 bases from J, with 17 bases between.

This chain links TRBV5-1 with TRBJ2-2, with 9 bases that match TRBD2. Germline loops: CDR1 SGHRS, CDR2 YFSETQ. V gave up 3 bases and J gave up 0 bases; unmatched junction bases: 3. The CDR3 has 16 residues. The CDR3 DNA reads as TGCGCCAGCAGCTCGTGGACTAGCGCGAACACCGGGGAGCTGTTTTTT. Amino acids: CASSSWTSANTGELFF.

The chain recombines TRBV7-3 with TRBJ2-7, with TRBD2 identical over 8 bases. With 4 bases clipped from V and 7 bases from J, the junction kept 12 bases outside the gene matches. Germline V gives CDR1 SGHTA, CDR2 FQGTGA. This CDR3 comprises 15 residues. The DNA for the CDR3 is TGTGCCAGCAGCTCGACGGGACACGGGGGGGTGGAGCAGTACTTC. Its translation: CASSSTGHGGVEQYF.

The gene calls are TRBV13 and TRBJ1-5; D is unresolved. CDR3 length: 17 residues. Trimming shortened V by 4 bases and J by 7 bases, and 23 bases separated the two germline ends. Germline V gene data show CDR1 as PRHDT and CDR2 as FYEKMQ (reference sequence). The CDR3, as DNA: TGTGCCAGCAGCTCCCGGGCTAGCGGGCTCTTGGGGCAGCCCCAGCATTTT. This codes for CASSSRASGLLGQPQHF.

This chain connects TRBV19 to TRBJ2-3, with 7 bases fitting TRBD1. From germline, CDR1 is LNHDA and CDR2 SQIVND (reference sequence). V trimming: 8 bases; J trimming: 0 bases; junction bases outside the gene matches: 11. This CDR3 has 16 residues. The CDR3 loop is CASPCRQGISTDTQYF. For the CDR3, the DNA is TGTGCCAGTCCTTGTCGACAGGGTATTAGCACAGATACGCAGTATTTT.

The chain is built from TRBV18 and TRBJ2-2; a possible D gene is TRBD1 (5 bases). CDR3 length: 15 residues. CDR1 and CDR2 (germline): KGHSH, LQKENI. The ends were cut back, 1 base at V and 0 bases at J, with 6 bases in the middle. CDR3: CASSPQTANTGELFF. CDR3 DNA: TGTGCCAGCTCACCACAGACAGCGAACACCGGGGAGCTGTTTTTT.

The J gene is TRBJ2-7, the V gene TRBV6-6, with D possibly TRBD2 on 5 matching bases. The V end lost 7 bases, the J end lost 1 base, and 14 bases lay between the germline ends. The CDR3 runs to 14 residues. Germline CDR1 and CDR2: MNHNY and SVGAGI (reference sequence). CDR3 sequence: CASKRQEKSYEQYF. In DNA, the CDR3 is TGTGCCAGCAAGCGGCAGGAAAAATCCTACGAGCAGTACTTC.

The DNA for the CDR3 is TGCAGCGGGGGGCCAACAGATGACTATGGCTACACCTTC. Translation: CSGGPTDDYGYTF. The rearrangement uses TRBV29-1 and TRBJ1-2, with D maybe TRBD1 (6 bases). The CDR3 has 13 residues. Germline-derived CDR1 and CDR2 are SQVTM and ANQGSEA. V lost 7 bases, J lost 3 bases, and 15 bases lay in between.

The chain carries TRBV6-5 and TRBJ1-2, with D uncertain. From germline, CDR1 is MNHEY and CDR2 SVGAGI. V dropped 0 bases and J dropped 4 bases, with 12 bases sitting between them. The CDR3 has 15 residues. The CDR3 region has the DNA TGTGCCAGCAGTTACTCCGGCGGAGAAAGCTATGGCTACACCTTC. It encodes CASSYSGGESYGYTF.

The chain uses TRBV9 and TRBJ2-1; TRBD2 matches 13 bases. This CDR3 is 16 amino acids long. Per germline, CDR1 SGDLS and CDR2 YYNGEE. Trimming took 0 bases from V and 8 from J; bases not matched to a gene: 5. The chain's CDR3 is CASSVDGTSGTHEQFF. Here the CDR3 DNA reads TGTGCCAGCAGCGTAGACGGGACTAGCGGGACACATGAGCAGTTCTTC.

The chain carries TRBV6-1 and TRBJ2-1; possible D gene TRBD2, 6 bases. There are 13 residues in the CDR3. V lost 4 bases and J lost 8, with 12 bases in between. The V gene's germline CDR1 is MNHNS and CDR2 SASEGT. The CDR3 DNA sequence: TGTGCCAGCAGTGGTGGACCGGGGGATGAGCAGTTCTTC. It encodes CASSGGPGDEQFF.

This chain links TRBV7-9 with TRBJ2-7; D uncertain. Per the germline V gene, CDR1 is SEHNR and CDR2 is FQNEAQ (reference sequence). Trimming removed 3 bases at V and 1 base at J, with 10 bases between. The CDR3 spans 14 residues. CDR3 DNA: TGTGCCAGCAGCTTTGACTCCACGTCCTACGAGCAGTACTTC. Translation gives CASSFDSTSYEQYF.

This clone turned up a few times. The J gene is TRBJ1-2, the V gene TRBV11-3; 9 bases map to TRBD1. Germline CDR1 is SGHNT and CDR2 is YENEEA. V shed 3 bases and J 3 bases; nucleotides not matched to a gene: 8. The CDR3 length is 16 residues. The DNA for the CDR3 is TGTGCCAGCAGCTTCCAGGGACAGGGAGATCACTATGGCTACACCTTC. This encodes CASSFQGQGDHYGYTF. The whole variable domain, filled in from reference TRBV11-3 and TRBJ1-2, reads EAGVVQSPRYKIIEKKQPVAFWCNPISGHNTLYWYLQNLGQGPELLIRYENEEAVDDSQLPKDRFSAERLKGVDSTLKIQPAELGDSAVYLCASSFQGQGDHYGYTFGSGTRLTVV.

This clone was recorded a few times. The chain recombines TRBV25-1 with TRBJ2-1; 10 bases align to TRBD1. The V gene's germline CDR1 is MGHDK and CDR2 SYGVNS. The CDR3 totals 15 residues. J lost 4 bases, V lost 3 bases, and 3 bases had no gene match. The CDR3 bases are TGTGCCAGCAGTGATGACAGGGGGCCATACAATGAGCAGTTCTTC. Its protein product is CASSDDRGPYNEQFF. Full variable domain (remainder filled in from reference TRBV25-1 and TRBJ2-1): EADIYQTPRYLVIGTGKKITLECSQTMGHDKMYWYQQDPGMELHLIHYSYGVNSTEKGDLSSESTVSRIRTEHFPLTLESARPSHTSQYLCASSDDRGPYNEQFFGPGTRLTVL.

This rearrangement joins TRBV4-1 to TRBJ1-2; D unclear. V was trimmed by 0 bases and J by 2 bases, leaving 10 bases between them. Per the germline V gene, CDR1 is MGHRA and CDR2 is YSYEKL. This CDR3 has 15 amino acids. The CDR3 bases are TGCGCCAGCAGCCAAGATGGGCAGATAAACTATGGCTACACCTTC. It encodes CASSQDGQINYGYTF.

V and J are TRBV4-1 and TRBJ2-5, with a weak D call TRBD2 (6 bases). Near its end, the DNA agrees better with TRBJ2-7, so the J call may be wrong. CDR3 size: 14 residues. CDR1 and CDR2 (germline): MGHRA, YSYEKL. The CDR3 DNA reads as TGCGCCAGCAGCCTGGGACTCAGCTCCTACGAGCAGTACTTC. Amino acid sequence: CASSLGLSSYEQYF.

The chain carries TRBV27 and TRBJ2-5; possibly TRBD1 for D (6 bases). The end of the DNA fits TRBJ2-7 better, so the J call may be wrong. The CDR3 covers 14 residues. Looked up from germline, CDR1 is MNHEY and CDR2 is SMNVEV (reference sequence). CDR3 region: CASSLRQGHYEQYF. The CDR3 bases are TGTGCCAGCAGTTTAAGGCAGGGGCATTACGAGCAGTACTTC.

The chain recombines TRBV19 with TRBJ2-1; perhaps TRBD2 as D (6 bases). The CDR3 sequence is 13 residues long. Deletions cut 3 bases from V and 6 bases from J, with 9 bases between. Germline values: CDR1 LNHDA, CDR2 SQIVND (reference sequence). CDR3 in DNA: TGTGCCAGTAGTATCCGGGACTCCAATGAGCAGTTCTTC. It is translated as CASSIRDSNEQFF.

The CDR3 is CASSVAPGKLNTEAFF. The CDR3 coding sequence is TGTGCCAGCAGCGTGGCGCCAGGGAAGCTGAACACTGAAGCTTTCTTT. The rearrangement joins TRBV9 to TRBJ1-1; a possible D gene is TRBD1 (5 bases). Trimming pared 2 bases from V and 0 bases from J, leaving 14 bases between. Germline CDR1 SGDLS, CDR2 YYNGEE. The CDR3 length is 16 residues.